The T cell receptor (beta chain) described here comes from a study of T cells in Graves' hyperthyroidism and ophthalmopathy. At the level of the study: Peripheral blood was acquired at first diagnosis, ahead of any therapy whatsoever. General study points: Stable hyperthyroidism was told apart from ophthalmopathy by a model built on 13 V-J features.

From RNA transcripts, TCR beta CDR3 regions were amplified. With the HTBI primer set, the TCR CDR3 went through a first round of RT-PCR. TCRdb processed the multiplex PCR reads anew with MiXCR; each CDR3 protein has one entry. This table holds hundreds of thousands of distinct CDR3 sequences, about 17% found once. This clonotype was seen repeatedly, ten times or more. The antigen remains undetermined. The CDR3 is 18 amino acids. With V trimmed by 5 bases and J by 2 bases, 10 bases remained unmatched. Germline loops: CDR1 SGHAT, CDR2 FQNNGV. The study excluded patients with uncontrolled infection, other autoimmune disease, pregnancy or lactation. Orbital computed tomography and thyroid ultrasound, together with serum TRAb and thyroxine and clinical symptoms, were used for diagnoses.

This receptor was taken from a woman between 50 and 59 years old with Graves' hyperthyroidism that later progressed to Graves' ophthalmopathy. The sequenced material came from blood. The genes are TRBV11-2 and TRBJ2-3; 13 bases line up with TRBD2. The CDR3 DNA is TGTGCCAGCAGCACCCCAGGGGGACTAGCGGGGCTCACAGATACGCAGTATTTT. It encodes CASSTPGGLAGLTDTQYF. Full variable domain (missing parts from reference TRBV11-2 and TRBJ2-3): EAGVAQSPRYKIIEKRQSVAFWCNPISGHATLYWYQQILGQGPKLLIQFQNNGVVDDSQLPKDRFSAERLKGVDSTLKIQPAKLEDSAVYLCASSTPGGLAGLTDTQYFGPGTRLTVL.